This TCR beta chain derives from a study of Ad26.COV2.S vaccination and SARS-CoV-2 variants. Study details: Ad26.COV2.S given intramuscularly, once or twice 56 days apart. The study, taken as a whole, reports: Reportedly, after vaccination the spike-specific CD8+ and CD4+ T cell responses displayed substantial breadth. Vaccine recipients posted higher spike-specific TCR breadth than their placebo counterparts.

On this clone itself: The target antigen is unknown.

This sample's treatment: 19 received Ad26.COV2.S at low or high dose, single or two shots; 5 received placebo; per-sample allocation not given. Vaccine and placebo recipients were sampled on day 63 after the first injection. Aged 18-55 years, donor was enrolled in Boston in about 2020. Repertoires were generated with immunoSEQ multiplex PCR, while TCRdb's copy carries only in-frame clones and drops some. The top ten clones hold approximately 2.5% of a sample with 350,000 to 550,000 clones, roughly 89% of them seen once. Germline trimming cut 0 bases from V and 2 bases from J; bases unmatched to any gene: 1. The CDR3 is 15 amino acids. Germline loops: CDR1 SGHNT, CDR2 YENEEA.

Sequenced here: peripheral blood, sampled in a trial of Ad26.COV2.S vaccine versus placebo. The sequence derives from a person between 18 and 65 years old who received the Ad26.COV2.S COVID-19 vaccine or a placebo. The chain couples TRBV11-3 to TRBJ2-3; 8 bases match TRBD2. The CDR3 loop is CASSLEGLDTDTQYF. CDR3 nucleotide sequence: TGTGCCAGCAGCTTAGAGGGACTAGACACAGATACGCAGTATTTT.